The sample holds many counts of the clone carrying this TCR beta chain. The antigen is unknown. This sample stems from a study of neurological immune-mediated disorders. V lost 4 bases and J lost 2; bases outside the gene matches: 8. The CDR3 consists of 16 residues. Germline lookup yields CDR1 LNHDA and CDR2 SQIVND (reference sequence). Overall study findings and caveats: Expanded clones shared no identical CDR3 amino acid sequences across subjects, which suggested private TCR-beta repertoires in all groups. When the repertoires were sorted by phylogenetic grouping, those of 18 of 34 multiple sclerosis patients ended up in one related-CDR3 cluster, a possible signature.

TCRdb fed the 5' RACE reads into MiXCR, producing one record per CDR3 protein. The table includes 110,000 or so distinct CDR3 sequences, more than 2.5% detected once. Sequencing was done on a sample of PBMCs. The clonotype was recovered from a woman aged 25 to 39 with multiple sclerosis. The J gene is TRBJ1-2, the V gene TRBV19, with 9 nucleotides matching TRBD1. CDR3 sequence reads: CASSTGTGYGNYGYTF. The DNA of the CDR3 is TGTGCCAGTAGTACTGGGACAGGGTATGGCAACTATGGCTACACCTTC.